This entry features one T cell receptor beta chain sequence. Its antigen is as yet unknown. The CDR3 runs to 15 residues. Germline V gene data show CDR1 as MNHEY and CDR2 as SVGAGI. The source of the sample is a study of T cells expressing NK-cell markers. Study details: TCR beta repertoires came from sorted CD3+CD56+NKG2C+, CD3+CD56+NKG2C- and CD3+CD56-NKG2C+ T cells. Study outcomes and limitations: A handful of donors showed these clonotypes also leading the CD3+CD56-NKG2C+ fraction. Expanded clones of NKG2C+ T cells had an unclear HCMV specificity.

TCR beta cDNA was made by 5'RACE template switching with UMIs. Reprocessing the 5' RACE reads, TCRdb reports a single entry for every CDR3 protein and omits DNA. This sample's clone table lists approximately 420,000 distinct CDR3 sequences. The genes are TRBV6-5 and TRBJ2-1. Specimen: blood T cells: a sorted CD56 or NKG2C T cell subset, CD4+ or CD8+ T cells, or bulk PBMC T cells (not recorded which). The source of this sequence is a woman aged 45-59 years in good health. CDR3 sequence reads: CASSLAGVIHNEQFF.